Described below is a single TCR beta chain sequence and its context. Its antigen is unidentified. The study sequenced TCR beta in blood CD8+ and CD4+ T cells. Negative isolation was used for CD8+ and CD4+ T cells, and FACS enrichment was applied to TEMRA cells. This record belongs to a study of CD8 T cells in Susac syndrome. Findings and caveats of the study: TCR sequencing and HLA analysis covered a relatively small number of individuals.

Random-hexamer reverse transcription was applied to roughly 0.5 to 1 ug RNA. The immunoSEQ assay covered 54 Vbeta and 13 Jbeta segments for CDR3. MiXCR, run by TCRdb on the immunoSEQ multiplex PCR reads, gives a single entry per CDR3 protein. There are more than 95,000 distinct CDR3 sequences in the sample; 80% to 95% occur only once, and roughly 0.31% lies in the top ten. The junction had 20 bases not matched to a gene; V was cut back by 7 bases and J by 5 bases. Germline values: CDR1 MNHNS, CDR2 SASEGT. The CDR3 has 18 residues. Sequencing input: CD8+ T cells from PBMCs. The chain couples TRBV6-1 to TRBJ1-5, with 7 bases that match TRBD1. This receptor was identified in a human donor with multiple sclerosis. For the CDR3, the DNA is TGTGCCAGCATTGGGACAGTCATAATAAGGGCTGTTTATCAGCCCCAGCATTTT. This codes for CASIGTVIIRAVYQPQHF.